This T cell receptor (beta chain) originates from a study of blood T cell repertoires in COVID-19. Study-wide context: Some COVID-19 samples were acute and others convalescent; all came from the United States, Italy and Spain. Nucleic acid was either cDNA or gDNA, and it came from T cells, B-cell-depleted T cells, or PBMCs.

Looked up from germline, CDR1 is MNHEY and CDR2 is SVGEGT. The CDR3 length is 13 residues. V was cut by 6 bases and J by 2 bases, with 11 bases left in between. Original analysis: Estimated nucleated cell counts came from reference gene primer amplification. Sequenced by immunoSEQ multiplex PCR; TCRdb stores in-frame clones only, minus some. Clonal size and the V and J genes are those of that table, whereas D and trimming came from the DNA. The table shows under 200,000 clones, with approximately 85% occurring only once. This TCR came from a woman of 80 years or more with acute or convalescent COVID-19. Specimen: peripheral blood. The V call is TRBV6-2 or TRBV6-3, the J call TRBJ2-7; TRBD2 might be the D (5 bases). The CDR3 bases are TGTGCCAGCAGCACCGGGGTTCCCTACGAGCAGTACTTC. Protein product: CASSTGVPYEQYF.